What follows are 5 T cell receptor beta chains derived from one specimen sequenced in a study of T cells after yellow fever vaccination. TCRdb passed the 5' RACE reads through MiXCR, listing each CDR3 protein once. This sample has about 320,000 distinct CDR3 sequences, with about 6.9% found just once. Sequenced material: PBMCs, taken about 49 days after the first yellow fever vaccination. These receptors all stem from a young man who received the YFV17D yellow fever vaccine.

This clonotype was seen more than once but under ten times. The chain combines TRBV7-3 with TRBJ2-5; D perhaps matches TRBD1 (7 bases). V gave up 2 bases and J gave up 2 bases, with 12 bases separating them. Germline CDR1 SGHTA, CDR2 FQGTGA. The CDR3 extends over 15 amino acids. CDR3 bases: TGTGCCAGCAGCTTACTTCCAGGGGGGCAAGAGACCCAGTACTTC. Translation gives CASSLLPGGQETQYF.

The V call is TRBV15, the J call TRBJ1-1; unclear D gene. Germline lookup yields CDR1 LNHNV and CDR2 YYDKDF (reference sequence). This CDR3 spans 13 amino acids. Trimming cost V 4 bases and J 6 bases, with 12 bases left between them. The CDR3 DNA reads as TGTGCCACCAGCAATCTTGGGGTACCTGAAGCTTTCTTT. The encoded protein is CATSNLGVPEAFF.

This clonotype was seen a handful of times. The chain employs TRBV12-3 or TRBV12-4 and TRBJ2-5; 11 nucleotides align to TRBD1. CDR3 size: 14 residues. After removal of 8 bases from V and 6 bases from J, the junction contained 8 bases not matched to a gene. The CDR3 sequence is CASSLGQGEKTQYF. The CDR3 DNA reads TGTGCCAGCTCCCTGGGACAGGGGGAAAAGACCCAGTACTTC.

The chain joins TRBV12-3 or TRBV12-4 to TRBJ2-5; D unclear. The CDR3 sequence is 12 residues long. V gave up 2 bases and J gave up 9 bases, with 10 bases separating them. The CDR3: CASSLSRPAQYF. CDR3 nucleotides: TGTGCCAGCAGTTTATCAAGGCCGGCCCAGTACTTC.

This clonotype was counted ten times or more. The rearrangement links TRBV10-3 to TRBJ1-4; D is unresolved. The V and J ends lost 2 bases and 8 bases respectively, with 9 bases between them. Germline V lookup: CDR1 ENHRY, CDR2 SYGVKD. The CDR3 runs to 13 residues. CDR3: CAISEPREEKLFF. Here the CDR3 DNA reads TGTGCCATCAGTGAGCCGCGTGAGGAAAAACTGTTTTTT.